The 32 T cell receptor beta chains listed next were all sequenced from one sample in a study of shared clonotypes between healthy human individuals (dated by TCRdb to 2019 to 2021). CD8 naive samples consisted of CD45RO-negative cells that were positively selected for CCR7, yielding a CD45RA+CCR7+ population without TemRA cells. The method was the immunoSEQ multiplex PCR assay. The immuneACCESS repertoire file appears here via TCRdb, limited to in-frame rearrangements. These files lack a portion of the clones; in checked studies, under half of the deficit traces to unresolved V genes, and the cause of the others is not known. Recorded for this sample are over 2 million clones; about 95% of them occurred a single time. The top ten constitute roughly 1% of the sample. The source material was naive CD8+ T cells sorted from blood. In light of the paper, this sample's cell subset or site label describes: CD45RA+CCR7+. These TCRs come from a young man in good health.

Comments on this clone: Mismatch with germline at one junction end may stem from a read error. This chain links TRBV25-1 with TRBJ2-5, with TRBD1 identical over 8 bases. CDR1 MGHDK and CDR2 SYGVNS come from the germline V gene. The CDR3 extends over 14 amino acids. CDR3 bases: TGTTCCAGCAGTGAATCAGGGGGCGGAGAGACCCAGTACTTC. Protein: CSSSESGGGETQYF.

V usage is TRBV7-4 and J usage is TRBJ2-3, with unresolved D. The ends were cut back, 5 bases at V and 5 bases at J, with 14 bases in the middle. The CDR3 runs 14 residues. CDR1 is SGHVT, CDR2 SQSDAQ, per germline. The CDR3 DNA reads as TGTGCCAGCAGCCAAAAGGAAGGTGGAGATACGCAGTATTTT. This encodes CASSQKEGGDTQYF. The whole variable domain, remainder taken from reference TRBV7-4 and TRBJ2-3, is GAGVSQSPRYKVAKRGRDVALRCDSISGHVTLYWYRQTLGQGSEVLTYSQSDAQRDKSGRPSGRFSAERPERSVSTLKIQRTEQGDSAVYLCASSQKEGGDTQYFGPGTRLTVL.

A remark on this clone: Other DNA sequences in the same sample also yield this CDR3. The chain carries TRBV5-1 and TRBJ2-7; a possible D gene is TRBD1 (6 bases). The CDR3 length is 14 residues. The germline V gene has CDR1 SGHRS and CDR2 YFSETQ. V dropped 1 base and J dropped 4 bases, with 12 bases sitting between them. The CDR3 region has the DNA TGCGCCAGCAGCTTGAAGGCAGGGGATTACGAGCAGTACTTC. Amino acids: CASSLKAGDYEQYF. The whole variable domain, filled in from reference TRBV5-1 and TRBJ2-7, reads KAGVTQTPRYLIKTRGQQVTLSCSPISGHRSVSWYQQTPGQGLQFLFEYFSETQRNKGNFPGRFSGRQFSNSRSEMNVSTLELGDSALYLCASSLKAGDYEQYFGPGTRLTVT.

V is TRBV30 and J is TRBJ2-3, with D perhaps being TRBD1 or TRBD2 (5 bases each). CDR1 is GTSNPN and CDR2 is SVGIG in the germline V gene (reference sequence). Trimming removed 3 bases from V and 2 bases from J, with 27 bases in between. The CDR3 consists of 19 residues. DNA for the CDR3: TGTGCCTGGAGGGAATTGGGACCACAAATCGGGGCGGTCACAGATACGCAGTATTTT. Translated, it gives CAWRELGPQIGAVTDTQYF.

The chain couples TRBV9 to TRBJ2-5; no firm D call. The V and J ends lost 3 bases and 0 bases respectively, with 6 bases between them. This CDR3 spans 13 amino acids. CDR1 SGDLS and CDR2 YYNGEE come from the germline V gene. CDR3 sequence reads: CASSGPHQETQYF. The CDR3 region has the DNA TGTGCCAGCAGCGGTCCCCACCAAGAGACCCAGTACTTC.

CDR3 sequence reads: CASSLLGETYNEQFF. Written as DNA, the CDR3 is TGTGCCAGCAGCTTACTCGGAGAGACCTACAATGAGCAGTTCTTC. The J gene is TRBJ2-1, the V gene TRBV13; D is unresolved. Per the germline V gene, CDR1 is PRHDT and CDR2 is FYEKMQ (reference sequence). The CDR3 is 15 amino acids. V was pared by 2 bases and J by 2 bases, with 10 bases between. The variable domain in full, completed from reference TRBV13 and TRBJ2-1, reads AAGVIQSPRHLIKEKRETATLKCYPIPRHDTVYWYQQGPGQDPQFLISFYEKMQSDKGSIPDRFSAQQFSDYHSELNMSSLELGDSALYFCASSLLGETYNEQFFGPGTRLTVL.

This chain joins TRBV11-2 and TRBJ2-1; the D gene could be TRBD1 or TRBD2 (5 bases each). Germline CDR1 and CDR2: SGHAT and FQNNGV. The CDR3 consists of 17 residues. Trimming stripped 4 bases from V and 0 bases from J, with 16 bases between. CDR3 sequence (DNA): TGTGCCAGCAGCTACACCTCCGGGGCACCCTCCTACAATGAGCAGTTCTTC. It codes for CASSYTSGAPSYNEQFF.

The CDR3 spells CASSSAGAYPYEQYF. In DNA, the CDR3 is TGTGCCAGCAGCAGTGCCGGGGCCTACCCCTACGAGCAGTACTTC. V and J are TRBV5-4 and TRBJ2-7; D tentatively fits TRBD1 or TRBD2 (5 bases each). The germline V and J ends were trimmed by 4 bases and 2 bases, with 16 bases remaining between them. CDR3 length: 15 residues. Germline-derived CDR1 and CDR2 are SGHNT and YYREEE (reference sequence).

In DNA, the CDR3 is TGCGCCAGCAGCTTGGGACAGGCCCCTCACTACGAGCAGTACTTC. Translated: CASSLGQAPHYEQYF. The chain combines TRBV5-1 with TRBJ2-7; tentative D call: TRBD1 (6 bases). The CDR3 is 15 residues long. Germline V lookup: CDR1 SGHRS, CDR2 YFSETQ. V was cut by 0 bases and J by 3 bases, with 13 bases left in between.

With regard to this clone: The same CDR3 arises from other DNA sequences in this sample as well. The chain is built from TRBV7-9 and TRBJ2-7, with 7 bases matching TRBD2. The CDR3 is made up of 14 amino acids. J lost 3 bases, V lost 1 base, and 3 bases had no gene match. CDR1 is SEHNR, CDR2 FQNEAQ, per germline (reference sequence). This CDR3 reads CASSLVAGDYEQYF. The CDR3 region has the DNA TGTGCCAGCAGCTTAGTGGCGGGGGACTACGAGCAGTACTTC.

This clone came up once. The chain employs TRBV21-1 and TRBJ1-2; the listed D gene, TRBD1, was not tested against the DNA. TRBV21-1 is labeled a pseudogene. The CDR3 is made up of 14 amino acids. The CDR3 loop reads CASSKTPTDYGYTF. CDR3 sequence (DNA): TGTGCCAGCAGCAAGACTCCGACAGACTATGGCTACACCTTC.

The genes are TRBV6-5 and TRBJ2-5; D ambiguous. Between the trimmed V and J ends, which lost 0 bases and 2 bases, there was a span of 7 bases. CDR1 and CDR2 from the germline V gene are MNHEY and SVGAGI. CDR3 length equals 14 residues. CDR3 nucleotides: TGTGCCAGCAGTTACTCGCACCAGCAAGAGACCCAGTACTTC. Translated: CASSYSHQQETQYF.

A remark on this clone: The same CDR3 arises from other DNA sequences in this sample as well. The rearrangement uses TRBV4-1 and TRBJ1-1; D ambiguous. V was cut by 3 bases and J by 2 bases, with 4 bases left in between. The CDR3 consists of 12 residues. Germline loops: CDR1 MGHRA, CDR2 YSYEKL. Here the CDR3 reads CASSQVNTEAFF. The CDR3 DNA sequence: TGCGCCAGCAGCCAGGTAAACACTGAAGCTTTCTTT.

As concerns this clone: This specimen includes other DNA sequences encoding the same CDR3. The chain links TRBV7-9 to TRBJ2-1; 8 nucleotides align to TRBD2. J gave up 5 bases and V 0 bases, and 3 bases lay outside the gene matches. The germline CDR1 and CDR2 sequences are SEHNR and FQNEAQ (reference sequence). There are 15 residues in the CDR3. As DNA, the CDR3 is TGTGCCAGCAGCTTAGCCAGCGGGAGCCACAATGAGCAGTTCTTC. Amino acid sequence: CASSLASGSHNEQFF. The full variable domain, rest sourced from reference TRBV7-9 and TRBJ2-1, is DTGVSQNPRHKITKRGQNVTFRCDPISEHNRLYWYRQTLGQGPEFLTYFQNEAQLEKSRLLSDRFSAERPKGSFSTLEIQRTEQGDSAMYLCASSLASGSHNEQFFGPGTRLTVL.

This chain joins TRBV25-1 and TRBJ2-2; TRBD1 aligns across 9 bases. Germline V lookup: CDR1 MGHDK, CDR2 SYGVNS. V was clipped by 5 bases and J by 9 bases; unmatched bases: 4. The CDR3 has 13 residues. The CDR3: CASSPQGARELFF. Written as DNA, the CDR3 is TGTGCCAGCAGTCCACAGGGGGCCAGGGAGCTGTTTTTT.

The rearrangement uses TRBV9 and TRBJ2-3, with 7 bases that match TRBD1. In germline, CDR1 is SGDLS, CDR2 YYNGEE. This CDR3 spans 13 amino acids. Trimming cost V 4 bases and J 3 bases; bases outside gene matches: 2. The CDR3 DNA reads TGTGCCAGCAGCATGGGACAGACAGATACGCAGTATTTT. Translated, it gives CASSMGQTDTQYF.

The chain links TRBV4-3 to TRBJ1-4, with D possibly TRBD1 on 5 matching bases. The CDR3 contains 18 residues. V was shortened by 4 bases and J by 3 bases, with 21 bases between the two germline ends. CDR1 is LGHNA and CDR2 is YSLEER in the germline V gene. The CDR3 sequence: CASSPVGRDSSSNEKLFF. The CDR3 DNA is TGCGCCAGCAGCCCCGTGGGACGGGATAGTTCATCTAATGAAAAACTGTTTTTT.

The chain links TRBV6-5 to TRBJ2-6, with no clear D. CDR3 length equals 15 residues. Germline V CDR1 and CDR2: MNHEY, SVGAGI. Between the trimmed V and J ends, which lost 2 bases and 2 bases, there was a span of 7 bases. The CDR3 protein is CASSYVSAGANVLTF. CDR3 bases: TGTGCCAGCAGTTACGTCTCGGCTGGGGCCAACGTCCTGACTTTC.

This chain uses TRBV4-1 with TRBJ2-1, with 11 bases aligning to TRBD2. This CDR3 has 15 amino acids. Germline V CDR1 and CDR2: MGHRA, YSYEKL. Trimming at V came to 0 bases and at J to 15 bases, leaving 10 bases not matched to a gene. CDR3 bases: TGCGCCAGCAGCCAAGAGCCACTAGCGGGAGAAGTCGGGTTCTTC. Translation: CASSQEPLAGEVGFF.

The J gene is TRBJ1-2, the V gene TRBV10-3, with 9 positions matching TRBD1. V gave up 6 bases and J gave up 4 bases; unmatched junction bases: 21. The CDR3 is 19 amino acids. Germline CDR1 ENHRY, CDR2 SYGVKD. The CDR3 sequence is CAIRLNLDRGNHSPYGYTF. The CDR3 coding sequence is TGTGCCATCAGGTTGAATCTGGACAGGGGAAATCATTCCCCCTATGGCTACACCTTC.

The rearrangement uses TRBV2 and TRBJ2-3, with a possible D match to TRBD2 (6 bases). CDR3 length: 15 residues. Trimming removed 7 bases at V and 3 bases at J, with 17 bases between. Germline lookup yields CDR1 SNHLY and CDR2 FYNNEI. CDR3 bases: TGTGCCAGCAAGGCCCTCGGGGGTGGGACAGATACGCAGTATTTT. It yields the protein CASKALGGGTDTQYF.

The CDR3: CASSQGLAGYSLSYNEQFF. DNA of the CDR3: TGCGCCAGCAGCCAAGGACTAGCGGGATATTCACTTTCCTACAATGAGCAGTTCTTC. The chain joins TRBV4-3 to TRBJ2-1; 11 nucleotides align to TRBD2. The CDR3 has 19 amino acids. CDR1 is LGHNA and CDR2 is YSLEER in the germline V gene. Trimming took 1 base from V and 1 from J; bases not matched to a gene: 9.

The gene calls are TRBV11-3 and TRBJ2-3; 8 nucleotides align to TRBD2. Losses at the gene ends were 5 bases for V and 4 bases for J; bases not matched to a gene: 5. CDR1 is SGHNT, CDR2 YENEEA, per germline. The CDR3 consists of 14 residues. Here the CDR3 reads CASSPTGGPDTQYF. In DNA form, the CDR3 reads TGTGCCAGCAGCCCCACGGGGGGGCCAGATACGCAGTATTTT.

This sequence joins TRBV27 and TRBJ2-7; D gene ambiguous. Germline loops: CDR1 MNHEY, CDR2 SMNVEV (reference sequence). The CDR3 consists of 12 residues. Trimming removed 6 bases at V and 6 bases at J, with 12 bases between. The DNA of the CDR3 is TGTGCCAGCAGCTCATTGGGTACCGAGCAGTACTTC. Translated, it gives CASSSLGTEQYF.

The chain employs TRBV19 and TRBJ2-7; D unresolved. Germline loops: CDR1 LNHDA, CDR2 SQIVND (reference sequence). The ends were cut back, 5 bases at V and 3 bases at J, with 11 bases in the middle. The CDR3 totals 13 residues. The CDR3 DNA follows: TGTGCCAGTAGTCCTGCTCCTAACTACGAGCAGTACTTC. This codes for CASSPAPNYEQYF.

The chain uses TRBV6-5 and TRBJ1-5; 12 bases line up with TRBD1. The CDR3 consists of 16 residues. Trimming cost V 4 bases and J 6 bases; bases outside gene matches: 7. The germline V gene has CDR1 MNHEY and CDR2 SVGAGI. In nucleotides, the CDR3 is TGTGCCAGCAGTTCCGGGACAGGGGGCGCGAGTCAGCCCCAGCATTTT. Residues: CASSSGTGGASQPQHF.

This sequence joins TRBV28 and TRBJ2-7; 10 bases line up with TRBD1. Germline V gives CDR1 MDHEN, CDR2 SYDVKM. There are 14 residues in the CDR3. V was pared by 4 bases and J by 6 bases, with 6 bases of the junction left unmatched. The CDR3 spells CASSWDRGDSEQYF. The CDR3 DNA is TGTGCCAGCAGTTGGGACAGGGGAGACAGCGAGCAGTACTTC.

The genes are TRBV28 and TRBJ2-7; D may be TRBD1 (6 bases). The CDR3 has 15 amino acids. V lost 6 bases, J lost 12 bases, and 27 bases lay in between. Looked up from germline, CDR1 is MDHEN and CDR2 is SYDVKM. The CDR3 DNA follows: TGTGCCAGCAGCTCCTACCCCGCCACAGGGAGTCTTATGTACTTC. Translated: CASSSYPATGSLMYF.

The V call is TRBV13, the J call TRBJ1-5; D is unresolved. This CDR3 has 14 amino acids. The V gene lost 0 bases and the J gene lost 1 base, with 4 bases spanning the gap. Germline CDR1 reads PRHDT; CDR2 reads FYEKMQ (reference sequence). The CDR3 reads CASSLGPSNQPQHF. CDR3 in DNA: TGTGCCAGCAGCTTAGGCCCGAGCAATCAGCCCCAGCATTTT.

This sequence joins TRBV27 and TRBJ2-7, with TRBD1 as a possible D gene (5 bases). Trimming left V 8 bases short and J 1 base short, with 12 bases between. CDR1 and CDR2 (germline): MNHEY, SMNVEV (reference sequence). The CDR3 extends over 13 amino acids. The CDR3 reads CASSRQISYEQYF. CDR3 nucleotides: TGTGCCAGCTCGAGACAGATTTCCTACGAGCAGTACTTC.

The table lists this clone with a count of one. The V call is TRBV7-9, the J call TRBJ2-7; a weak D match, TRBD1 (6 bases). V lost 2 bases to trimming and J lost 5 bases, with 16 bases between them. Germline loops: CDR1 SEHNR, CDR2 FQNEAQ (reference sequence). The length of the CDR3 is 15 residues. The CDR3 spells CASSLFRGYGHEQYF. In nucleotides, the CDR3 is TGTGCCAGCAGCTTATTTAGGGGGTACGGCCACGAGCAGTACTTC.

The rearrangement links TRBV6-4 to TRBJ1-2; no reliable D call. There are 16 residues in the CDR3. Trimming took 3 bases from V and 2 from J, leaving 16 bases between them. Germline CDR1 MRHNA, CDR2 SNTAGT. The CDR3 protein is CASSETFLGQNYGYTF. Here the CDR3 DNA reads TGTGCCAGCAGTGAAACGTTTTTAGGGCAGAACTATGGCTACACCTTC.